This T cell receptor beta chain is drawn from a study of OX40 agonist ivuxolimab in advanced cancers. Study at large: The dose-escalation cohort was about 80% male, with a mean age of approximately 62 years, ranging roughly 20 to 90.

Only one count was recorded for this clone. Sequencing was performed with immunoSEQ multiplex PCR; in TCRdb, only in-frame clones are kept and a portion is missing. This sample has about 58,000 clones, with 70% to 90% found just once. The sequencing here drew on CD4+ or CD8+ T cells sorted from blood, taken in a trial of the OX40 agonist ivuxolimab. The sequence was obtained from an adult with an advanced solid tumor such as melanoma, head and neck, liver or kidney cancer.

CDR3 nucleotides: TGTGCCAGCAGCTCAACCCTCAAAGAGACCCAGTACTTC. As protein: CASSSTLKETQYF. V and J are TRBV7-2 and TRBJ2-5; no reliable D call. V lost 4 bases and J lost 3, with 9 bases in between. The CDR3 is 13 amino acids. Germline CDR1 reads SGHTA; CDR2 reads FQGNSA.